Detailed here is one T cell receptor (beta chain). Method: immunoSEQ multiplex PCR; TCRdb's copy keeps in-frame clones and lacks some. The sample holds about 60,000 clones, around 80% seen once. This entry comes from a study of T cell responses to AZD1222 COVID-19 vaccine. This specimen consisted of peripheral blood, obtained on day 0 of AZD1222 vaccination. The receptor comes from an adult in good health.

The DNA of the CDR3 is TGTGCCAGCAGTTTTGGGCCCACTCAGCCCCAGCATTTT. Its protein is CASSFGPTQPQHF. The chain is built from TRBV27 and TRBJ1-5; D gene ambiguous. Between the trimmed V and J ends, which lost 3 bases and 6 bases, there was a span of 9 bases. Germline V lookup: CDR1 MNHEY, CDR2 SMNVEV (reference sequence). The length of the CDR3 is 13 residues.